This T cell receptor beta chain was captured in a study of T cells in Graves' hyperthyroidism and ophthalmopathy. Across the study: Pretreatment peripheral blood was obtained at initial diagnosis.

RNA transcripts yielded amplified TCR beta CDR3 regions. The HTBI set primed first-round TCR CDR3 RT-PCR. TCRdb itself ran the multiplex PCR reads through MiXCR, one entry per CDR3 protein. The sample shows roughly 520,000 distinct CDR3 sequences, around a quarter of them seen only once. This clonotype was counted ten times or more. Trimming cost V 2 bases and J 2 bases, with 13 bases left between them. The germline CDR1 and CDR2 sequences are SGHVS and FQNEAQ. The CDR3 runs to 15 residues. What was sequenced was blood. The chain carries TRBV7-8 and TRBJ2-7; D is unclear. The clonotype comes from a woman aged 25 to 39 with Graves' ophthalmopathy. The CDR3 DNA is TGTGCCAGCAGCTTAATTCAGGCGAAAACCTACGAGCAGTACTTC. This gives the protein CASSLIQAKTYEQYF.